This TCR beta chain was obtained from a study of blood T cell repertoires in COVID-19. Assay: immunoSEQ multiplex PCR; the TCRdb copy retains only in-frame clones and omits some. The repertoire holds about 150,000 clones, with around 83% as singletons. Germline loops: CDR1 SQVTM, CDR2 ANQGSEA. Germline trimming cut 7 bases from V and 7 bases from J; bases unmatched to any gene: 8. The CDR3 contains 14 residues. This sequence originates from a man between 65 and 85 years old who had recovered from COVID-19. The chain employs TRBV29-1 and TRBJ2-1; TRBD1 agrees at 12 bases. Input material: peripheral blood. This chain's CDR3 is CSGEGQGAGNEQFF. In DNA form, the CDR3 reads TGCAGCGGCGAGGGACAGGGGGCGGGAAATGAGCAGTTCTTC.